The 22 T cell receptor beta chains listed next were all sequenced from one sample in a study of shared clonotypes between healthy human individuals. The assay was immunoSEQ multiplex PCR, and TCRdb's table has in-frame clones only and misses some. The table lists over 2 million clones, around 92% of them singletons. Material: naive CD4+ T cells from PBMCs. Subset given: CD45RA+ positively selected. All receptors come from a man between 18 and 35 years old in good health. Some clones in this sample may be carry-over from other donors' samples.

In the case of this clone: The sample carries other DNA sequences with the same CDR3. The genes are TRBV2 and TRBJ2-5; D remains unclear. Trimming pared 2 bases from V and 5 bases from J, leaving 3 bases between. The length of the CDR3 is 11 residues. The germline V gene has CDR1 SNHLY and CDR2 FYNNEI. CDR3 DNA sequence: TGTGCCAGCAGTGAACTCGAGACCCAGTACTTC. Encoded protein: CASSELETQYF. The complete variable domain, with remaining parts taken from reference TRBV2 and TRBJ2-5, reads EPEVTQTPSHQVTQMGQEVILRCVPISNHLYFYWYRQILGQKVEFLVSFYNNEISEKSEIFDDQFSVERPDGSNFTLKIRSTKLEDSAMYFCASSELETQYFGPGTRLLVL.

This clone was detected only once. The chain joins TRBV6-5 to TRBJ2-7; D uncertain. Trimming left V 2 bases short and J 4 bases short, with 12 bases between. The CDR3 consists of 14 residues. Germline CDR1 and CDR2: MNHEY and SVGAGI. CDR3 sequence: CASSYPPKGYEQYF. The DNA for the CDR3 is TGTGCCAGCAGTTACCCCCCCAAAGGGTACGAGCAGTACTTC.

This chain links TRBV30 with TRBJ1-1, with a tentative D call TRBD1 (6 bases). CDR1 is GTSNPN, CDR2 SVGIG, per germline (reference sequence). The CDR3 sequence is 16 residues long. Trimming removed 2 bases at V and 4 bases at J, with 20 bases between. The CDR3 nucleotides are TGTGCCTGGAGTAGGAGGGGAAGGGGGTATATCACTGAAGCTTTCTTT. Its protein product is CAWSRRGRGYITEAFF.

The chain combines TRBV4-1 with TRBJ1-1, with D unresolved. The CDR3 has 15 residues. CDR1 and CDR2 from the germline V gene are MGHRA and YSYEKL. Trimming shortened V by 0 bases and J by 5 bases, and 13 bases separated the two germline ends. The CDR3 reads CASSQDTGRWTEAFF. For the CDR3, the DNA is TGCGCCAGCAGCCAAGATACCGGGCGGTGGACTGAAGCTTTCTTT.

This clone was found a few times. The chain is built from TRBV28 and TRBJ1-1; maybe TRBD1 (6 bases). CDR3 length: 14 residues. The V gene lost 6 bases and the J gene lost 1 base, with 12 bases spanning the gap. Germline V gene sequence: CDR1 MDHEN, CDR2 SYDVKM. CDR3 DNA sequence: TGTGCCAGCAGCACCGGGACAAAGAACACTGAAGCTTTCTTT. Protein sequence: CASSTGTKNTEAFF.

CDR3 coding DNA: TGTGCCAGCAGCTTAGCGCCCCGGGGCGGGAGGTCGGATACGCAGTATTTT. Protein product: CASSLAPRGGRSDTQYF. The rearrangement links TRBV7-6 to TRBJ2-3, with 8 bases identical to TRBD2. Losses at the gene ends were 0 bases for V and 6 bases for J; bases not matched to a gene: 11. Germline lookup yields CDR1 SGHVS and CDR2 FNYEAQ. The CDR3 has 17 amino acids.

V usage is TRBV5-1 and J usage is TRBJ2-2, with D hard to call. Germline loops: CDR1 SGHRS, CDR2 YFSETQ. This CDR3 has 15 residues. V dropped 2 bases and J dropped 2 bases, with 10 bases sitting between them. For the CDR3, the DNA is TGCGCCAGCAGCTTAGGGAATCTCAACACCGGGGAGCTGTTTTTT. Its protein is CASSLGNLNTGELFF.

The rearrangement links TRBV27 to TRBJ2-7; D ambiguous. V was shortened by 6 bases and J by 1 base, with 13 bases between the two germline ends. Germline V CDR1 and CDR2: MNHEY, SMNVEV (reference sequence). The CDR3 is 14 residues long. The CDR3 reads CASSPLDESYEQYF. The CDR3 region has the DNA TGTGCCAGCAGCCCCCTCGACGAGTCCTACGAGCAGTACTTC.

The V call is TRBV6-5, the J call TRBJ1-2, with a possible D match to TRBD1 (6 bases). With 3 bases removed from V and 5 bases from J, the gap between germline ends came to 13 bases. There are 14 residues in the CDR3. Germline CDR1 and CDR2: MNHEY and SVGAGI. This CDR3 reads CASSYRGGKYGYTF. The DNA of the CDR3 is TGTGCCAGCAGTTATAGGGGGGGCAAATATGGCTACACCTTC.

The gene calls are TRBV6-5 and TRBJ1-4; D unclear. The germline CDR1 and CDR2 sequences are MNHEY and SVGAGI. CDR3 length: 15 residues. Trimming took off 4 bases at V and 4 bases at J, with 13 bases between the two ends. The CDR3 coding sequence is TGTGCCAGCAGTTTGAAGGGAGATTATAATGAAAAACTGTTTTTT. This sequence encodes CASSLKGDYNEKLFF.

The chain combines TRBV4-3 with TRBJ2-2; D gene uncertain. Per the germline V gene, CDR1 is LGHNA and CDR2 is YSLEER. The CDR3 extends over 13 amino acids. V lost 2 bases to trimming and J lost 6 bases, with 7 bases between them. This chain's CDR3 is CASSQPPSGELFF. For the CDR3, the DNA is TGCGCCAGCAGCCAACCCCCTTCCGGGGAGCTGTTTTTT.

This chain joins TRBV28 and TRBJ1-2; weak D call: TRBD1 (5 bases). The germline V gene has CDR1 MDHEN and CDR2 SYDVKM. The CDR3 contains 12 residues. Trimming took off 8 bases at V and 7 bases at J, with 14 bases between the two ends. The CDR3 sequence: CASGTSGGGYTF. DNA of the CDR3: TGTGCCAGCGGTACTAGTGGGGGTGGCTACACCTTC.

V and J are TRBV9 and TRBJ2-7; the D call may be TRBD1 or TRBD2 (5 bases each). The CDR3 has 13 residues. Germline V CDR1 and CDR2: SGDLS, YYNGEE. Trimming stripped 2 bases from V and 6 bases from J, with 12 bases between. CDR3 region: CASSVMPGGEQYF. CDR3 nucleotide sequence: TGTGCCAGCAGCGTGATGCCTGGGGGCGAGCAGTACTTC.

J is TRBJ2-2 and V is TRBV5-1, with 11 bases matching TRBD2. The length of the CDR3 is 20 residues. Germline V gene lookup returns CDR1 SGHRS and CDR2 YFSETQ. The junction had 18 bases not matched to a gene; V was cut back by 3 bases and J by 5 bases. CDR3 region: CASSWLPTVAGGPGTGELFF. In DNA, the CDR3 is TGCGCCAGCAGCTGGCTCCCCACGGTAGCGGGAGGGCCGGGGACCGGGGAGCTGTTTTTT.

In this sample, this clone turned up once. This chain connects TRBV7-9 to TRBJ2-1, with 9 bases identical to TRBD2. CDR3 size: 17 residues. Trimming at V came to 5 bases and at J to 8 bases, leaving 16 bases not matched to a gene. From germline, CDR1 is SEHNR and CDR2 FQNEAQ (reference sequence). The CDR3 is CASSLPPGGLAQDEQFF. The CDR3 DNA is TGTGCCAGCAGCCTACCCCCGGGGGGACTAGCACAGGATGAGCAGTTCTTC.

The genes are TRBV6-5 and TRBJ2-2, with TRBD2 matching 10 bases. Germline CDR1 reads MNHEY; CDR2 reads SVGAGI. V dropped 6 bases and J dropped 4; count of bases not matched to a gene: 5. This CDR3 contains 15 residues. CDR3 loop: CASRTLAGGTGELFF. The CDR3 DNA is TGTGCCAGCAGAACCTTAGCGGGAGGCACCGGGGAGCTGTTTTTT.

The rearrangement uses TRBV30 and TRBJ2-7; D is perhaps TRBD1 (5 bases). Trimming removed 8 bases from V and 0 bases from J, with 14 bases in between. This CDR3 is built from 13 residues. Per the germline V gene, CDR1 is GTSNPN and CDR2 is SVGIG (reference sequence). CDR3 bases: TGTGCCACCGACAGCCACAACTCCTACGAGCAGTACTTC. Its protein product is CATDSHNSYEQYF.

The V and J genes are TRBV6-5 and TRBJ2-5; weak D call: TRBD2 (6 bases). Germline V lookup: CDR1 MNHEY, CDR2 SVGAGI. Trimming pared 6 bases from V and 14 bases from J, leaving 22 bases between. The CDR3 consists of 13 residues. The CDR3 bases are TGTGCCAGCAGCATAGGACCAGGGACTTGGGTCTACTTC. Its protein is CASSIGPGTWVYF.

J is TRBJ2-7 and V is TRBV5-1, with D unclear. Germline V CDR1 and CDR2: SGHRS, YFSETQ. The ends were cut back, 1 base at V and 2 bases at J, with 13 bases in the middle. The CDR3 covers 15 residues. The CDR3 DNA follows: TGCGCCAGCAGCTTGTCGCAGGAGAACACCTACGAGCAGTACTTC. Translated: CASSLSQENTYEQYF. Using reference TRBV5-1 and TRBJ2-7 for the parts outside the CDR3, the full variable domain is KAGVTQTPRYLIKTRGQQVTLSCSPISGHRSVSWYQQTPGQGLQFLFEYFSETQRNKGNFPGRFSGRQFSNSRSEMNVSTLELGDSALYLCASSLSQENTYEQYFGPGTRLTVT.

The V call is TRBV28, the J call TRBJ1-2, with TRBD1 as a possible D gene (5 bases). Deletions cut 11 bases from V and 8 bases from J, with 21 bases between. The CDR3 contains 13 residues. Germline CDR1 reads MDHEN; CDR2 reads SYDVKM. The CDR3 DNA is TGTGCCGGGGGGGGAGACCGGATTCGCGGCTACACCTTC. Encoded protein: CAGGGDRIRGYTF.

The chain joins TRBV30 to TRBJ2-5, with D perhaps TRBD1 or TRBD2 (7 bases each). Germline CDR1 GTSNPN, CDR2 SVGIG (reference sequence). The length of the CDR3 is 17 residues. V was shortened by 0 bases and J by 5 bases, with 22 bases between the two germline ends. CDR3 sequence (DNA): TGTGCCTGGAGTGTACCTTTGTCCAGGGGGAGGGCGGAGACCCAGTACTTC. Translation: CAWSVPLSRGRAETQYF.

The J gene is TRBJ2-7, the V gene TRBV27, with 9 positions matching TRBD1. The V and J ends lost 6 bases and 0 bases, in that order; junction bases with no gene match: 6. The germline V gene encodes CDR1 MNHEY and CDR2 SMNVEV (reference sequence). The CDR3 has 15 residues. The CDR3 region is CASSVRDRASYEQYF. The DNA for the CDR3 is TGTGCCAGCAGCGTCCGGGACAGGGCCTCCTACGAGCAGTACTTC.